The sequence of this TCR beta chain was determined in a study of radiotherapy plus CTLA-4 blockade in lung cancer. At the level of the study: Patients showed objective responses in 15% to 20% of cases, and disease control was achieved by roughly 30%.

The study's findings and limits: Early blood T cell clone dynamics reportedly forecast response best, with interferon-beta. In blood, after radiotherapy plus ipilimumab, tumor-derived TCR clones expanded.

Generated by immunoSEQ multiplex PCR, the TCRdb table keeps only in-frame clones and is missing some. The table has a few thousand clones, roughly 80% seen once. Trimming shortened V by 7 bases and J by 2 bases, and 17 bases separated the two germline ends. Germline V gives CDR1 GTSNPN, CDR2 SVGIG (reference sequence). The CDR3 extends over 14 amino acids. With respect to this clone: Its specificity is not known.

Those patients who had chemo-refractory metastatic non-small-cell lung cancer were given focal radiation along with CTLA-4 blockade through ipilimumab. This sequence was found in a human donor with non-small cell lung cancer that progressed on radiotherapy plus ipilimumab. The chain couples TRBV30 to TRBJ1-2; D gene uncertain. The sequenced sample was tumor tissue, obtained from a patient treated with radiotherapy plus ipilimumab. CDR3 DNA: TGTGCCTCCCCTGGGGTCATCATCAACTATGGCTACACCTTC. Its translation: CASPGVIINYGYTF.